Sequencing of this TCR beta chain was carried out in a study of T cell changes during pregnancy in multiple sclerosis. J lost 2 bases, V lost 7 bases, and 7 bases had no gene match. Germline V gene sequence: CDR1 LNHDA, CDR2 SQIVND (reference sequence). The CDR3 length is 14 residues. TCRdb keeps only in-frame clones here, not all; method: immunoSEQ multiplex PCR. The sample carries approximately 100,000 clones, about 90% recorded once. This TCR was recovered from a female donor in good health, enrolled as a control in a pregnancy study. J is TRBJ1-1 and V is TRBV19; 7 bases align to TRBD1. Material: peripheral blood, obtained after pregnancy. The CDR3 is CASNKQGRNTEAFF. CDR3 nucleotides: TGTGCCAGTAATAAACAGGGGCGAAACACTGAAGCTTTCTTT.